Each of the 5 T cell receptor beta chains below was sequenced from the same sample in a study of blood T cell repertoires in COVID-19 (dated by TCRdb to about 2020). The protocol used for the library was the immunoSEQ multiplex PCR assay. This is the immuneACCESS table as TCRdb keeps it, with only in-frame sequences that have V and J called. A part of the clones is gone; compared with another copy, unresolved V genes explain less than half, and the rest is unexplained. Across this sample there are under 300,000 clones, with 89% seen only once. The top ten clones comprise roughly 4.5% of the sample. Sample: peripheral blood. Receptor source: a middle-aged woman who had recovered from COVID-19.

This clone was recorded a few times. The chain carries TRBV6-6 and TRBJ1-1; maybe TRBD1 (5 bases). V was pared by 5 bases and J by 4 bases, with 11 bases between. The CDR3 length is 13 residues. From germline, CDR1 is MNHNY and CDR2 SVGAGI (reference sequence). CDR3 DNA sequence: TGTGCCAGCAGTCCCGGTCAGGGCACTGAAGCTTTCTTT. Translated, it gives CASSPGQGTEAFF.

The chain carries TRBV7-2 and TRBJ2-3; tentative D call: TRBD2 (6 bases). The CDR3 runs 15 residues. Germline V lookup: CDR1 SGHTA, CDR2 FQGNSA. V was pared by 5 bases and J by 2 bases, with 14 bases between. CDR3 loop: CASSPMGLHTDTQYF. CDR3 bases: TGTGCCAGCAGCCCGATGGGACTCCACACAGATACGCAGTATTTT.

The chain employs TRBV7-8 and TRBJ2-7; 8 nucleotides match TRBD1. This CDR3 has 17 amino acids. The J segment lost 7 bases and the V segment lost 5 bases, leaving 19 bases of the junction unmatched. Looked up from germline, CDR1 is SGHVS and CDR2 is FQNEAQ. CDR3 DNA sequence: TGTGCCAGCAGCCTACCCACCGGGACAGGTGGATTGAGAGAGCAGTACGTC. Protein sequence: CASSLPTGTGGLREQYV.

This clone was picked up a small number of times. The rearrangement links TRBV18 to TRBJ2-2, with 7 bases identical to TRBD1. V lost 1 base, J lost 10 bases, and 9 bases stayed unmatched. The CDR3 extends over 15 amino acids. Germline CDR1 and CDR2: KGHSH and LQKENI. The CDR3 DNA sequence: TGTGCCAGCTCACCACGGGACAGCAATCTCGAGGAGCTGTTTTTT. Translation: CASSPRDSNLEELFF.

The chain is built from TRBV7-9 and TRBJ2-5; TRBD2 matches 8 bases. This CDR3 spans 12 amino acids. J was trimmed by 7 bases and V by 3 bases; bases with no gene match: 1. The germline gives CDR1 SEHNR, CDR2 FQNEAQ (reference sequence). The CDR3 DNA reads TGTGCCAGCAGCTTCCTAGCGGGGACCCAGTACTTC. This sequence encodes CASSFLAGTQYF.